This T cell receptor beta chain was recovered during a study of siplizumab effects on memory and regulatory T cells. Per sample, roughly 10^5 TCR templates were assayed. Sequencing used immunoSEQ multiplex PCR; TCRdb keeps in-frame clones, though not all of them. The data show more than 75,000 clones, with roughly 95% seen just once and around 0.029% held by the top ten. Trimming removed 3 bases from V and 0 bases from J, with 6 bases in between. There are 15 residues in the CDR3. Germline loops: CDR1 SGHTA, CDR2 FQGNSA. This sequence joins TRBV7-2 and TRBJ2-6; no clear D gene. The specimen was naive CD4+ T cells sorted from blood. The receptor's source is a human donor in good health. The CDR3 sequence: CASSFYYSGANVLTF. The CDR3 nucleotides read TGTGCCAGCAGCTTCTACTACTCTGGGGCCAACGTCCTGACTTTC.